This TCR beta chain was documented in a study of HIV-infected children after antiretroviral therapy interruption. Study-level information: Four children interrupted treatment; four stayed on continuous treatment. For the interruption arm, samples span week 0 through about 3 years after study end.

The CDR3 is 14 amino acids. The germline V gene encodes CDR1 LGHDT and CDR2 YNNKEL (reference sequence). Trimming removed 7 bases at V and 7 bases at J, with 14 bases between. Notes on the study in general: Sorted CD45RA+ naive cells might include minor non-naive CD45RA+ cells. The Gini coefficient of naive CD4+ repertoires rose, returning to baseline by 3 years.

RNA-based 3' RACE libraries used unique molecular identifiers. TCRdb ran MiXCR on the 3' RACE reads and lists one entry per CDR3 protein. The sample lists about 89,000 distinct CDR3 sequences, about 6.3% occurring once. This clonotype was detected a few times. Its antigen is not identified. The treatment denotes: PENTA 11 planned treatment interruption arm or continuous ART arm. This TCR was recovered from a pool of human donors with HIV. Specimen: CD45RA+ CD4+ T cells from PBMCs, pooled from several time points, collected from a donor given antiretroviral therapy, either interrupted or continuous. This sample's subset: naive CD4+ CD45RA+ CD45RO- T cells. The chain couples TRBV3-1 to TRBJ1-6; no reliable D call. CDR3 coding DNA: TGTGCCAGCAAGCCAACTTCCTCCAATTCACCCCTCCACTTT. Translated: CASKPTSSNSPLHF.